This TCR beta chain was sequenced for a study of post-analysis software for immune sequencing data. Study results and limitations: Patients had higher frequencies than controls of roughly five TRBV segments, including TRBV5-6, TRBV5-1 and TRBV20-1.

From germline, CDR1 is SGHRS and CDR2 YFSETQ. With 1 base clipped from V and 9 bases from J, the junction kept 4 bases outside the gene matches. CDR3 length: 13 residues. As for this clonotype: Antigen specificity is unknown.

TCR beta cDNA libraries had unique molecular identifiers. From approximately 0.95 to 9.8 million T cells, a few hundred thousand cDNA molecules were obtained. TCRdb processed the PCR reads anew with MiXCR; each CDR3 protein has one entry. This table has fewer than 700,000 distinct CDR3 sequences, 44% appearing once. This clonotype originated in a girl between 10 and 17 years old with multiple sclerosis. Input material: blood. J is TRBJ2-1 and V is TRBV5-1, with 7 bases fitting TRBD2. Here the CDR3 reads CASSLIASGEQFF. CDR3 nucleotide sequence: TGCGCCAGCAGCTTGATAGCTAGCGGTGAGCAGTTCTTC.